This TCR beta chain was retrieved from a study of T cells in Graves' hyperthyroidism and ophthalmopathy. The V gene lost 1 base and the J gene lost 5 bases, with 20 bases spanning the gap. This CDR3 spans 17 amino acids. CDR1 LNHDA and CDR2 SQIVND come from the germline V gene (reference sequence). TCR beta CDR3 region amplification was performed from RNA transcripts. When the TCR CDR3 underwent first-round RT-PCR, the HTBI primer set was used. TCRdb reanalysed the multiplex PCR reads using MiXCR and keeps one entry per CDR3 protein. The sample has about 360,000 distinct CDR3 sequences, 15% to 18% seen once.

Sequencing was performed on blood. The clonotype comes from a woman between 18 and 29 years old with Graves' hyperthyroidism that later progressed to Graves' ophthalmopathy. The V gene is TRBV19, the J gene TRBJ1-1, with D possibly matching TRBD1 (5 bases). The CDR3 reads CASSIGGFREGKTEAFF. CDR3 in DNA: TGTGCCAGTAGTATAGGCGGTTTCAGGGAAGGGAAGACTGAAGCTTTCTTT.